These 30 T cell receptor beta chains originate from one sample sequenced in a study of T cell clones after liver transplantation. Data came from immunoSEQ multiplex PCR; TCRdb stores just in-frame clones and leaves some out. The sample includes approximately 65,000 clones, nearly 95% of them seen just once. The source was CD4+ T cells from blood, collected 25 months after liver transplant. The receptors were sampled from a human patient who received a liver transplant. Some T cells may have originated in the graft donor.

The chain carries TRBV5-1 and TRBJ2-7; D gene unclear. The CDR3 has 14 residues. Trimming shortened V by 0 bases and J by 3 bases, and 10 bases separated the two germline ends. Germline lookup yields CDR1 SGHRS and CDR2 YFSETQ. As DNA, the CDR3 is TGCGCCAGCAGCTTGGGGGTTACGGGCTACGAGCAGTACTTC. This sequence encodes CASSLGVTGYEQYF. Full variable domain (missing parts from reference TRBV5-1 and TRBJ2-7): KAGVTQTPRYLIKTRGQQVTLSCSPISGHRSVSWYQQTPGQGLQFLFEYFSETQRNKGNFPGRFSGRQFSNSRSEMNVSTLELGDSALYLCASSLGVTGYEQYFGPGTRLTVT.

V usage is TRBV2 and J usage is TRBJ1-4; no definite D call. This CDR3 is 13 amino acids long. Germline CDR1 and CDR2: SNHLY and FYNNEI. Trimming left V 7 bases short and J 7 bases short, with 13 bases between. CDR3 sequence: CASKAVRGEKLFF. The DNA of the CDR3 is TGTGCCAGCAAGGCGGTACGAGGTGAAAAACTGTTTTTT.

This clone was recorded once. In nucleotides, the CDR3 is TGTGCCAGTAGTCACCTCTCACCTGCTGAAGCTTTCTTT. Translating gives CASSHLSPAEAFF. The rearrangement uses TRBV19 and TRBJ1-1; D unclear. V dropped 5 bases and J dropped 6 bases, with 13 bases sitting between them. The CDR3 is made up of 13 amino acids. The germline gives CDR1 LNHDA, CDR2 SQIVND (reference sequence).

V usage is TRBV7-2 and J usage is TRBJ1-5; 9 positions match TRBD1. Germline CDR1 is SGHTA and CDR2 is FQGNSA. The trim removed 3 bases at V and 2 bases at J, leaving 5 bases unmatched. CDR3 size: 16 residues. The CDR3 nucleotides read TGTGCCAGCAGCTTGACGGACAGGGGACGCAATCAGCCCCAGCATTTT. Translating it yields CASSLTDRGRNQPQHF.

The rearrangement uses TRBV5-1 and TRBJ2-7, with D possibly being TRBD2 (5 bases). The germline gives CDR1 SGHRS, CDR2 YFSETQ. Trimming removed 7 bases from V and 0 bases from J, with 11 bases in between. The CDR3 totals 13 residues. CDR3 residues: CASQTEGSYEQYF. The DNA of the CDR3 is TGCGCCAGCCAGACCGAGGGCTCCTACGAGCAGTACTTC.

The V call is TRBV27, the J call TRBJ2-5, with D tentatively TRBD1 or TRBD2 (6 bases each). Germline V CDR1 and CDR2: MNHEY, SMNVEV (reference sequence). V dropped 6 bases and J dropped 7 bases, with 21 bases sitting between them. This CDR3 comprises 15 residues. The CDR3 loop reads CASRATPMGGRTQYF. DNA of the CDR3: TGTGCCAGCAGGGCCACGCCGATGGGGGGCCGGACCCAGTACTTC.

This chain connects TRBV6-1 to TRBJ1-2; no reliable D call. In germline, CDR1 is MNHNS, CDR2 SASEGT. Trimming left V 11 bases short and J 8 bases short, with 27 bases between. The CDR3 length is 15 residues. The CDR3 nucleotides are TGTGCCGGGAGAGGAAACCTTCATTCCAAAGAGGGCTACACCTTC. Amino acid sequence: CAGRGNLHSKEGYTF.

This rearrangement joins TRBV4-2 to TRBJ2-3; TRBD1 or TRBD2 may be the D gene (7 bases each). V dropped 0 bases and J dropped 5 bases, with 18 bases sitting between them. This CDR3 spans 17 amino acids. The germline V gene encodes CDR1 LGHNA and CDR2 YNFKEQ. CDR3 nucleotide sequence: TGTGCCAGCAGCCAAGACCCAGGGGGGGGAGCCAAAGATACGCAGTATTTT. It is translated as CASSQDPGGGAKDTQYF.

The rearrangement links TRBV4-2 to TRBJ2-1; the D gene is possibly TRBD2 (5 bases). V was cut by 0 bases and J by 9 bases, with 12 bases left in between. The length of the CDR3 is 14 residues. CDR1 and CDR2 from the germline V gene are LGHNA and YNFKEQ. In nucleotides, the CDR3 is TGTGCCAGCAGCCAAGAACGAGGGAGCTCTGAGCAGTTCTTC. Its protein is CASSQERGSSEQFF.

The chain carries TRBV11-2 and TRBJ1-2, with D unresolved. The CDR3 is 15 amino acids. V was trimmed by 4 bases and J by 2 bases, leaving 14 bases between them. Per the germline V gene, CDR1 is SGHAT and CDR2 is FQNNGV. CDR3 in DNA: TGTGCCAGCAGCTCACCCCGGGGAGGGAACTATGGCTACACCTTC. Protein product: CASSSPRGGNYGYTF.

This rearrangement joins TRBV27 to TRBJ2-2, with 12 bases lining up with TRBD2. The CDR3 covers 15 residues. Germline V gene lookup returns CDR1 MNHEY and CDR2 SMNVEV (reference sequence). The junction had 8 bases not matched to a gene; V was cut back by 7 bases and J by 8 bases. CDR3 sequence: CASKLRLAGAGELFF. For the CDR3, the DNA is TGTGCCAGCAAACTCAGACTAGCGGGAGCGGGGGAGCTGTTTTTT.

The chain links TRBV19 to TRBJ1-2; D is possibly TRBD1 (5 bases). Trimming took off 1 base at V and 13 bases at J, with 19 bases between the two ends. The CDR3 is 14 amino acids. CDR1 and CDR2 from the germline V gene are LNHDA and SQIVND (reference sequence). CDR3 DNA: TGTGCCAGTAGTATAGGAGGGCAGGGAGAGTTAAGCACCTTC. Translating it yields CASSIGGQGELSTF.

J is TRBJ2-3 and V is TRBV9; tentatively, D is TRBD2 (5 bases). The CDR3 covers 15 residues. Trimming pared 0 bases from V and 4 bases from J, leaving 12 bases between. The germline V gene encodes CDR1 SGDLS and CDR2 YYNGEE. CDR3 sequence reads: CASSVAGLAADTQYF. CDR3 coding DNA: TGTGCCAGCAGCGTAGCGGGCCTAGCAGCAGATACGCAGTATTTT.

The V call is TRBV6-5, the J call TRBJ2-7; the D is unclear. Germline CDR1 MNHEY, CDR2 SVGAGI. The V and J ends lost 6 bases and 1 base respectively, with 13 bases between them. The CDR3 runs to 14 residues. DNA of the CDR3: TGTGCCAGCAGCCCACGGGTCCCATCCTACGAGCAGTACTTC. Translation: CASSPRVPSYEQYF.

This clone was seen only once. The chain couples TRBV27 to TRBJ2-2, with 7 bases that match TRBD1. This CDR3 is built from 14 residues. CDR1 and CDR2 (germline): MNHEY, SMNVEV (reference sequence). V lost 3 bases, J lost 4 bases, and 2 bases stayed unmatched. The CDR3: CASSFGQVTGELFF. The CDR3, as DNA: TGTGCCAGCAGTTTTGGACAGGTCACCGGGGAGCTGTTTTTT.

The chain joins TRBV6-1 to TRBJ1-5, with a tentative D call TRBD1 (6 bases). Germline CDR1 and CDR2: MNHNS and SASEGT. The CDR3 loop spans 16 amino acids. V lost 4 bases to trimming and J lost 4 bases, with 17 bases between them. CDR3 sequence reads: CASSASSGQTNQPQHF. The CDR3 DNA sequence: TGTGCCAGCAGTGCGTCCTCGGGACAAACGAATCAGCCCCAGCATTTT.

The V gene is TRBV5-1, the J gene TRBJ1-1; the D is unclear. The CDR3 is 14 amino acids. V was cut by 1 base and J by 1 base, with 8 bases left in between. Germline V lookup: CDR1 SGHRS, CDR2 YFSETQ. The CDR3 spells CASSLRGENTEAFF. CDR3 DNA sequence: TGCGCCAGCAGCTTGCGTGGCGAGAACACTGAAGCTTTCTTT.

The chain joins TRBV11-2 to TRBJ1-1; D ambiguous. Germline CDR1 SGHAT, CDR2 FQNNGV. V dropped 1 base and J dropped 7 bases, with 7 bases sitting between them. There are 12 residues in the CDR3. CDR3 sequence: CASSLGLGEAFF. DNA for the CDR3: TGTGCCAGCAGCTTAGGGCTGGGTGAAGCTTTCTTT.

The chain uses TRBV30 and TRBJ2-7; D is unresolved. V lost 1 base and J 1 base, leaving 2 bases between the germline ends. Germline V gene sequence: CDR1 GTSNPN, CDR2 SVGIG (reference sequence). CDR3 length equals 11 residues. Written as DNA, the CDR3 is TGTGCCTGGAGTGGTTCCTACGAGCAGTACTTC. Translated, it gives CAWSGSYEQYF.

The count of this clone is one. The sample holds other DNA sequences that translate to the same CDR3. The chain recombines TRBV7-6 with TRBJ2-1; 9 bases agree with TRBD2. There are 15 residues in the CDR3. After removal of 5 bases from V and 1 base from J, the junction contained 3 bases not matched to a gene. Germline CDR1 SGHVS, CDR2 FNYEAQ. CDR3 amino acids: CASSSLAGSYNEQFF. The CDR3 DNA is TGTGCCAGCAGCAGTCTAGCGGGGTCCTACAATGAGCAGTTCTTC.

The J gene is TRBJ2-3, the V gene TRBV15, with TRBD2 identical over 7 bases. Germline CDR1 is LNHNV and CDR2 is YYDKDF (reference sequence). The CDR3 is 15 amino acids. The J segment lost 7 bases and the V segment lost 1 base, leaving 8 bases of the junction unmatched. The CDR3 DNA sequence: TGTGCCACCAGCAGAGCGGGGGAGGGTATCAATACGCAGTATTTT. Translating gives CATSRAGEGINTQYF.

With regard to this clone: The sample contains more than one DNA sequence encoding this CDR3. The CDR3 DNA reads as TGCGCCAGCAGCACCGGGAGCTACGAGCAGTACTTC. This sequence encodes CASSTGSYEQYF. The chain joins TRBV5-1 to TRBJ2-7; D possibly corresponds to TRBD2 (6 bases). The CDR3 covers 12 residues. Germline CDR1 and CDR2: SGHRS and YFSETQ. Deletions cut 4 bases from V and 3 bases from J, with 8 bases between. The variable domain in full, completed from reference TRBV5-1 and TRBJ2-7, reads KAGVTQTPRYLIKTRGQQVTLSCSPISGHRSVSWYQQTPGQGLQFLFEYFSETQRNKGNFPGRFSGRQFSNSRSEMNVSTLELGDSALYLCASSTGSYEQYFGPGTRLTVT.

In this sample, this clone turned up once. The chain recombines TRBV12-2 with TRBJ2-7; the table's D call of TRBD2 was not tested on the DNA. TRBV12-2 is a known pseudogene. The CDR3 runs 14 residues. CDR3 in amino acids: CASRYTETSYEQYF. The CDR3 region has the DNA TGTGCAAGTCGCTACACGGAGACCTCCTACGAGCAGTACTTC.

The genes are TRBV9 and TRBJ2-5, with D unclear. From germline, CDR1 is SGDLS and CDR2 YYNGEE. The CDR3 contains 13 residues. The V and J ends lost 0 bases and 5 bases respectively, with 8 bases between them. CDR3 in DNA: TGTGCCAGCAGCGTAGATAGTCGGGAGACCCAGTACTTC. Its translation: CASSVDSRETQYF.

The CDR3 reads CSVGRGTRNEKLFF. The DNA for the CDR3 is TGCAGCGTGGGGAGAGGGACCCGAAATGAAAAACTGTTTTTT. The J gene is TRBJ1-4, the V gene TRBV29-1; perhaps TRBD1 as D (5 bases). V was clipped by 6 bases and J by 5 bases, with 16 bases between them. Germline values: CDR1 SQVTM, CDR2 ANQGSEA. This CDR3 has 14 amino acids.

With respect to this clone: The junction differs from germline at one of its ends, possibly a read error. The rearrangement joins TRBV10-1 to TRBJ1-1; D may be TRBD1 (5 bases). Germline CDR1 and CDR2: WNHNN and SYGVQD (reference sequence). CDR3 length equals 15 residues. CDR3 region: CASSDFFWGNAEAFF. The CDR3, as DNA: TGCGCCAGCAGTGACTTCTTCTGGGGGAACGCTGAAGCTTTCTTT.

This clone was observed once. The chain employs TRBV10-3 and TRBJ2-3; 10 positions agree with TRBD2. J was trimmed by 8 bases and V by 4 bases; bases with no gene match: 9. Germline V gene sequence: CDR1 ENHRY, CDR2 SYGVKD. The CDR3 sequence is 15 residues long. CDR3 in DNA: TGTGCCATCAGTGGATCAGCGGGAGGGATGGGTACGCAGTATTTT. Translating it yields CAISGSAGGMGTQYF.

This rearrangement joins TRBV5-1 to TRBJ1-5; D unclear. There are 15 residues in the CDR3. Germline loops: CDR1 SGHRS, CDR2 YFSETQ. With 0 bases removed from V and 5 bases from J, the gap between germline ends came to 12 bases. The CDR3 is CASSLEGRRDQPQHF. The CDR3 bases are TGCGCCAGCAGCTTGGAGGGCCGGAGAGATCAGCCCCAGCATTTT.

The chain couples TRBV18 to TRBJ2-4; a possible D gene is TRBD2 (6 bases). V shed 1 base and J shed 11 bases, with 12 bases lying between them. Germline CDR1 reads KGHSH; CDR2 reads LQKENI. This CDR3 has 13 residues. The CDR3 loop is CASSPQSRGFQYF. CDR3 DNA sequence: TGTGCCAGCTCACCACAATCGCGGGGCTTTCAGTACTTC.

The rearrangement links TRBV28 to TRBJ2-7; maybe TRBD2 (7 bases). V lost 8 bases to trimming and J lost 8 bases, with 37 bases between them. Germline CDR1 and CDR2: MDHEN and SYDVKM. There are 19 residues in the CDR3. CDR3 sequence reads: CASELSGLDPEKGGYQQYF. CDR3 bases: TGTGCCAGCGAGCTAAGTGGACTAGATCCGGAGAAAGGGGGATACCAGCAGTACTTC. The whole variable domain, remainder taken from reference TRBV28 and TRBJ2-7, is DVKVTQSSRYLVKRTGEKVFLECVQDMDHENMFWYRQDPGLGLRLIYFSYDVKMKEKGDIPEGYSVSREKKERFSLILESASTNQTSMYLCASELSGLDPEKGGYQQYFGPGTRLTVT.